This T cell receptor beta chain was sequenced during a study of blood T cell repertoires in COVID-19 (dated by TCRdb to 2018 to 2020). Regarding the complete study: Samples from collaborators originated in the United States, Italy and Spain and spanned both the acute and convalescent phases of COVID-19. The prospective study material was composed of cDNA or gDNA derived from T cells, B-cell-depleted T cells, or PBMCs. Deeply sampled blood TCRbeta repertoires from subjects exposed to, actively infected with, or recovered from COVID-19 were included in the dataset. The repertoires were made available in a free public database intended to serve as a resource for research on the immune response to SARS-CoV-2. Samples were obtained from the ongoing ImmuneRACE study (first 160 participants) and from some 1,300 subjects provided by 6 global collaborators. Sample metadata almost always included a de-identified subject ID, COVID-19 status, age in years and sex. HLA class I and class II types, where available, came from metadata supplied by the sample provider rather than from assay-based typing.

Results the study describes overall, beyond this receptor: The amount of clinical and demographic metadata varied by source and participant and was provided uncurated.

Comment on this clone: Its antigen is still unknown. Base qualities were left out, and no much larger clone turns up one base away.

CDR1 and CDR2 are drawn from the germline V gene: MRHNA, SNTAGT. Including cysteine and phenylalanine, the CDR3 has 16 amino acids. The entry retains the CDR3 DNA only, 48 bases that are in frame from base 1. Germline trimming amounts to 4 bases on V and 0 bases on J, with 8 as the count of junction bases outside the gene matches. Each collaborating institution followed its own protocols to collect whole blood in K2EDTA tubes. Collaborator samples were shipped for TCRbeta analysis as frozen whole blood, isolated PBMCs, or DNA extracted from either sample type. TCRbeta CDR3 regions were amplified from genomic DNA by means of the immunoSEQ Assay, a bias-controlled multiplex PCR. Per the original workflow: The number of nucleated cells in each sample was estimated by amplification of reference gene primers within the assay. Sequence reads were collapsed and filtered to measure the absolute abundance of every unique TCRbeta CDR3 rearrangement. For each sample, productive Simpson clonality was calculated by taking the square root of Simpson's diversity index across productive rearrangements. In TCRdb, the immuneACCESS table is reduced to in-frame sequences with V and J assigned. These tables do not hold every clone; where another copy was compared, an unresolved V gene accounts for under half, and the others remain unexplained. V and J calls and clone size are copied from that table; D and trimming were computed from the DNA. Recorded for this sample are approximately 46,000 clones; roughly four fifths of them occurred a single time. The ten most abundant clones make up less than 3% of the sample.

Sequencing input: peripheral blood. The sequence came from a woman aged 60-75 years with acute or convalescent COVID-19. The rearranged segments are TRBV6-4 and TRBJ1-1; 7 bases in the middle match TRBD1. CDR3 region: CASSVAGGALNTEAFF. At the DNA level, the sequence is TGTGCCAGCAGTGTCGCAGGGGGAGCGTTGAACACTGAAGCTTTCTTT.